This TCR beta chain was captured by sequencing in a study of regulatory T cells in long-lasting Graves disease. The wider study: The antithyroid drugs taken by newly diagnosed Graves' patients had been used for under 3 months. The study, taken as a whole, reports: When disease was persistent, TRBV28, TRBJ1-2 and TRBJ2-5 were the favored segments.

From germline, CDR1 is SQVTM and CDR2 ANQGSEA. The CDR3 totals 14 residues. The J segment lost 6 bases and the V segment lost 6 bases, leaving 6 bases of the junction unmatched. Regarding this clonotype: Its antigen is still unknown.

Stated time point: newly diagnosed GD, antithyroid drugs for less than 3 months. Scientists built the TCR library using RNA that was extracted from PBMCs. Arm-PCR with iRepertoire HTBI primers amplified the CDR3 regions for these TCR beta libraries. TCRdb reprocessed the multiplex PCR reads via MiXCR and lists one record per CDR3 protein. The sample has approximately 300,000 distinct CDR3 sequences; 15% to 20% are singletons. V is TRBV29-1 and J is TRBJ1-4; TRBD1 matches at 11 bases. Material: peripheral blood mononuclear cells (PBMCs), obtained at new diagnosis, from a patient treated with antithyroid drugs. The TCR comes from a female donor with Graves disease. This CDR3 reads CSVQGQGAYEKLFF. The CDR3 DNA is TGCAGCGTACAAGGACAGGGGGCCTATGAAAAACTGTTTTTT. Combining the CDR3 with reference TRBV29-1 and TRBJ1-4 gives the whole variable domain SAVISQKPSRDICQRGTSLTIQCQVDSQVTMMFWYRQQPGQSLTLIATANQGSEATYESGFVIDKFPISRPNLTFSTLTVSNMSPEDSSIYLCSVQGQGAYEKLFFGSGTQLSVL.